This T cell receptor (beta chain) emerged from a study of cytomegalovirus exposure and HLA in healthy donors. The donors comprised healthy bone marrow donors. In this sample, this clone turned up once. In the PCR, 60 Vbeta and 13 Jbeta primers were used. Repertoires were generated with immunoSEQ multiplex PCR, while TCRdb's copy carries only in-frame clones and drops some. The table shows over 150,000 clones, with about 82% occurring only once. This CDR3 contains 11 residues. Germline CDR1 reads LNHDA; CDR2 reads SQIVND (reference sequence). The V and J ends lost 10 bases and 10 bases respectively, with 13 bases between them.

Material for sequencing was PBMCs. The TCR was taken from a woman aged 50 to 65 in good health and CMV-seropositive. The chain uses TRBV19 and TRBJ1-4; D is undetermined. The CDR3 sequence is CATGAAGKLFF. DNA of the CDR3: TGTGCCACCGGTGCTGCAGGAAAACTGTTTTTT.